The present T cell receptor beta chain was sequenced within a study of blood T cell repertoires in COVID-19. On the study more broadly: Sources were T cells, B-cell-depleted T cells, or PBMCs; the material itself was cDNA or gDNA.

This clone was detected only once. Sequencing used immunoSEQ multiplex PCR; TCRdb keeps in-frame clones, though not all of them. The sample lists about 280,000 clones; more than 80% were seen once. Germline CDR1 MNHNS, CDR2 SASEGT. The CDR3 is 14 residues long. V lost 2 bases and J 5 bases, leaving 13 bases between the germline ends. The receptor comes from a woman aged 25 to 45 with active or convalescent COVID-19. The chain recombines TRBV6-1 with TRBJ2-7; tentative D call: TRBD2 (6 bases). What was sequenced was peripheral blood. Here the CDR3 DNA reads TGTGCCAGCAGTGAACGGAGGGGCGGGGACGAGCAGTACTTC. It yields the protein CASSERRGGDEQYF.